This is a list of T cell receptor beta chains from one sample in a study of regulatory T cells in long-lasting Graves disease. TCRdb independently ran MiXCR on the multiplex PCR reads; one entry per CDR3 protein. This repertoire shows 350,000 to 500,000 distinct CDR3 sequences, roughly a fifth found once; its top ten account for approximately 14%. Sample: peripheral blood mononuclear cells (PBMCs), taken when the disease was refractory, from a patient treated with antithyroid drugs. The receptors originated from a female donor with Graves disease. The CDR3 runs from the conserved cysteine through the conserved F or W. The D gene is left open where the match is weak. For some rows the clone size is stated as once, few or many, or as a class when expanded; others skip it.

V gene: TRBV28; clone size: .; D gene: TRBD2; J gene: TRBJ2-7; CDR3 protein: CATRGGEQYF; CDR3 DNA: TGTGCCACCCGGGGGGGCGAACAGTACTTC
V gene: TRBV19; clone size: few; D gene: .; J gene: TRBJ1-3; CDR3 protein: CASSEMQTGGNTIYF; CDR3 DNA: TGTGCCAGTAGCGAGATGCAAACCGGTGGAAACACCATATATTTT
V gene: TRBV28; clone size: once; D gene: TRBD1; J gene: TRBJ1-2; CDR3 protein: CASRKRTGGYGYTF; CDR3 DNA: TGTGCCAGCAGAAAGAGGACAGGGGGCTATGGCTACACCTTC
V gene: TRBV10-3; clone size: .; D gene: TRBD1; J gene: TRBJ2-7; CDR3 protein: CASSWVRQGGHEQYF; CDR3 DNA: TGTGCCAGCAGTTGGGTACGACAGGGCGGCCACGAGCAGTACTTC
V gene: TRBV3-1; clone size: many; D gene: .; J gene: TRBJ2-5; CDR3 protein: CASSRTAETQYF; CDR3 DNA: TGTGCCAGCAGTCGGACAGCAGAGACCCAGTACTTC
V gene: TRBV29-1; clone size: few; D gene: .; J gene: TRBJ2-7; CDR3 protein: CSVTPTSSTSGRQYF; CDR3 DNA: .
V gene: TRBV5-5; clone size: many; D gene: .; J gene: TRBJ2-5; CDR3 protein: CASSSTGLRSLTQYF; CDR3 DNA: TGTGCCAGCAGCTCGACGGGACTGAGGAGTTTGACCCAGTACTTC
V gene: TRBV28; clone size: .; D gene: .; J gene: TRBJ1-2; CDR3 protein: CASTRTVYGYTF; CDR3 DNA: TGTGCCAGCACACGGACAGTCTATGGCTACACCTTC
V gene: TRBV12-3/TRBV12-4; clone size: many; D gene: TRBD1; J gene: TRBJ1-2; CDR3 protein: CASSFSQAGGYGYTF; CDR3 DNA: TGTGCCAGCAGTTTTTCCCAGGCAGGGGGCTATGGCTACACCTTC
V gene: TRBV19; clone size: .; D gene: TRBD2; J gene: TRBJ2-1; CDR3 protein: CASSIGLGTSGYNEQFF; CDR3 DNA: TGTGCCAGTAGTATAGGACTAGGGACTAGCGGCTACAATGAGCAGTTCTTC
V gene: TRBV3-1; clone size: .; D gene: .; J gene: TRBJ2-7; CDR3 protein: CASSRPNLGSYEQYF; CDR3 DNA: TGTGCCAGCAGCCGACCGAATTTAGGGTCCTACGAGCAGTACTTC
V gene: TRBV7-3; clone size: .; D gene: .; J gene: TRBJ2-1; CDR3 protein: CASSLGGGSRGGGVNEQFF; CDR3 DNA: TGTGCCAGCAGTCTGGGGGGCGGGAGTAGAGGCGGTGGTGTAAATGAGCAGTTCTTC
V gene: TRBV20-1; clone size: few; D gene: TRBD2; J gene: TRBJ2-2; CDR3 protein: CSARDILAGGTNTGELFF; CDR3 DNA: TGCAGTGCTAGAGATATACTAGCGGGAGGGACGAACACCGGGGAGCTGTTTTTT
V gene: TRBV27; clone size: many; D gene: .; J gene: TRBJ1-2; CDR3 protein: CASSLGPGNYGYTF; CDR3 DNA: TGTGCCAGCAGTTTAGGTCCGGGAAACTATGGCTACACCTTC
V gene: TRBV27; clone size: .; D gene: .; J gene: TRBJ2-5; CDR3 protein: CASSLSSGAKTQYF; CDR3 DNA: TGTGCCAGCAGTTTATCATCCGGTGCGAAGACCCAGTACTTC
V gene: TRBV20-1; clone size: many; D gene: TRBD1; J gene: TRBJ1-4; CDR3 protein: CSARGGQVGTNEKLFF; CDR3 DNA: TGCAGTGCTAGGGGGGGACAGGTCGGAACTAATGAAAAACTGTTTTTT
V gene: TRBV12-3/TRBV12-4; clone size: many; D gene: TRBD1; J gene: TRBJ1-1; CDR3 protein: CASSSTGATNTEAFF; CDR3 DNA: TGTGCCAGCAGCTCCACAGGGGCAACGAACACTGAAGCTTTCTTT
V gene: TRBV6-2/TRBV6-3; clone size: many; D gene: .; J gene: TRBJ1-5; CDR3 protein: CASSRTGSDQPQHF; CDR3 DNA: TGTGCCAGCAGTCGAACAGGGTCCGATCAGCCCCAGCATTTT
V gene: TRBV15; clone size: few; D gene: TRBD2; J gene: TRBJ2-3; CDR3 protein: CATSGDPGTSVTDTQYF; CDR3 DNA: TGTGCCACCAGCGGGGACCCCGGGACTAGCGTGACAGATACGCAGTATTTT
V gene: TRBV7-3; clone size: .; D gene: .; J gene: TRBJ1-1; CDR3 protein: CASSLFPTQSTEAFF; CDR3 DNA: TGTGCCAGCAGCTTATTTCCCACCCAGAGCACTGAAGCTTTCTTT
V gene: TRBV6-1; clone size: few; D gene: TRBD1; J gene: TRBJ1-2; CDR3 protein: CASSMQGEVNIRTF; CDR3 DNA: TGTGCCAGCAGCATGCAGGGGGAGGTTAATATTCGGACCTTC
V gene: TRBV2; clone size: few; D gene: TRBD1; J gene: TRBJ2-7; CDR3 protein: CASSAQGATYEQYF; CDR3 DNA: TGTGCCAGCAGTGCCCAGGGGGCTACCTACGAGCAGTACTTC
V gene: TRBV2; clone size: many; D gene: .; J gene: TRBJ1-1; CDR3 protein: CASSEKVRALGTEAFF; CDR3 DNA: TGTGCCAGCAGTGAAAAGGTACGGGCTTTGGGCACTGAAGCTTTCTTT
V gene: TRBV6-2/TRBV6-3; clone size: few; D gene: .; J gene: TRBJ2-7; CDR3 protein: CASSFEGAIYEQYF; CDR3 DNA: TGTGCCAGCAGTTTTGAGGGAGCCATTTACGAGCAGTACTTC
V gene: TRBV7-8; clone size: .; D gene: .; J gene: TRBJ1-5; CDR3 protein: CASSLLSGYSNQPQHF; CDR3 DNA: TGTGCCAGCAGCTTACTTTCGGGTTATAGCAATCAGCCCCAGCATTTT
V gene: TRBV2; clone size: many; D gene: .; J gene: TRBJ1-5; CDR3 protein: CASSEYGLNQPQHF; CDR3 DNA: TGTGCCAGCAGTGAATACGGGTTGAATCAGCCCCAGCATTTT
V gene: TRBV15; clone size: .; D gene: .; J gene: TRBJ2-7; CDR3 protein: CATSRDSPNYYEQYF; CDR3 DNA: TGTGCCACCAGCAGAGACAGCCCGAATTACTACGAGCAGTACTTC
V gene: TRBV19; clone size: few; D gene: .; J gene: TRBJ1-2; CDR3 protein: CASSALRGPGYTF; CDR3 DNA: TGTGCCAGTAGTGCGTTGAGGGGACCTGGCTACACCTTC
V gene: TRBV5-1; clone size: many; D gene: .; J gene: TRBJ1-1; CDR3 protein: CASRRESGSEAFF; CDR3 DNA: TGCGCCAGCCGCCGGGAGAGCGGGTCTGAAGCTTTCTTT
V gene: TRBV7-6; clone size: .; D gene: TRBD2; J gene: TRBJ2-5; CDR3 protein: CASSPGLAGGPLETQYF; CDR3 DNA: TGTGCCAGCAGCCCGGGACTAGCGGGAGGGCCCCTCGAGACCCAGTACTTC
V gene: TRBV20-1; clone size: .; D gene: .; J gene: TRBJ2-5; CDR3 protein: CSAREELGETQYF; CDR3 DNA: TGCAGTGCTAGAGAAGAGCTTGGGGAGACCCAGTACTTC
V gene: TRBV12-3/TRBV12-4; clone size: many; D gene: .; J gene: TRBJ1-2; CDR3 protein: CASSLEIGQGGYTF; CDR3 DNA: TGTGCCAGCAGTTTAGAAATTGGGCAAGGTGGCTACACCTTC
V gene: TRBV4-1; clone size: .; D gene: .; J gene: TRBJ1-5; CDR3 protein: CASSQDQEGGQPQHF; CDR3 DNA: TGCGCCAGCAGCCAAGATCAGGAGGGGGGTCAGCCCCAGCATTTT
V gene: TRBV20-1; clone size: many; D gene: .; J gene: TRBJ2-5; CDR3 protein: CSALGATKSQETQYF; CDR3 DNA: TGCAGTGCTCTCGGGGCTACAAAGAGTCAAGAGACCCAGTACTTC
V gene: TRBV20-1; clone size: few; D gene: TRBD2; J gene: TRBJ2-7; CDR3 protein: CSARSFTSGSSFLSSYEQYF; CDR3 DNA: TGCAGTGCTAGAAGTTTTACTAGCGGGAGTTCTTTCTTGTCCTCCTACGAGCAGTACTTC
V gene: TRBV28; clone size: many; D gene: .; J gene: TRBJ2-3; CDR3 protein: CASTRSTDTQYF; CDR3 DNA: TGTGCCAGCACCAGGAGCACAGATACGCAGTATTTT
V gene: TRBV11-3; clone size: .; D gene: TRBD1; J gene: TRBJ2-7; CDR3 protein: CASSRDRLNEQYF; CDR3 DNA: TGTGCCAGCAGCCGGGACAGACTAAACGAGCAGTACTTC
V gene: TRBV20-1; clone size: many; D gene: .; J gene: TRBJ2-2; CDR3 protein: CSASGNTGELFF; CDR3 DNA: TGCAGTGCTAGCGGGAACACCGGGGAGCTGTTTTTT
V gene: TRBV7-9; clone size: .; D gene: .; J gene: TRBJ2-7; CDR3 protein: CASSSGLPHYEQYF; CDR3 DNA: TGTGCCAGCAGCTCGGGACTCCCACACTACGAGCAGTACTTC
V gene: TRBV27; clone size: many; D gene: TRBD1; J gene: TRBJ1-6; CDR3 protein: CASRTGGVSPLHF; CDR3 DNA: TGTGCCAGCAGAACAGGGGGCGTTTCACCCCTCCACTTT
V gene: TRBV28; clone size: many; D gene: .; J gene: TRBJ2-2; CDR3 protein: CASSVGGSNTGELFF; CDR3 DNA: TGTGCCAGCAGCGTAGGGGGAAGTAACACCGGGGAGCTGTTTTTT
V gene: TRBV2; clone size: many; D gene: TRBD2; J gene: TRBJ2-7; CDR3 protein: CASSVSLAGNYEQYF; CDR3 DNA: TGTGCCAGCAGTGTCTCCCTAGCGGGGAACTACGAGCAGTACTTC
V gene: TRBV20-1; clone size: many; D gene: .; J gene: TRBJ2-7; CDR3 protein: CSARVGAYEQYF; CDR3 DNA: TGCAGTGCTCGGGTTGGGGCCTACGAGCAGTACTTC
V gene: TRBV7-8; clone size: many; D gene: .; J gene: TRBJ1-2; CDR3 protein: CASSPRAGGYTF; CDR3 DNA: TGTGCCAGCAGCCCTAGGGCGGGAGGCTACACCTTC
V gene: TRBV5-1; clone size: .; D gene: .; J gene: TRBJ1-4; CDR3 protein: CASSPTATNEKLLF; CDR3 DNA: TGCGCCAGCAGCCCGACCGCAACTAATGAAAAACTGCTTTTT
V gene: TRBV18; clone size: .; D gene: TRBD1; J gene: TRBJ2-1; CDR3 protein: CASSPVPGQINEQFF; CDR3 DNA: TGTGCCAGCTCACCAGTCCCGGGACAGATAAATGAGCAGTTCTTC
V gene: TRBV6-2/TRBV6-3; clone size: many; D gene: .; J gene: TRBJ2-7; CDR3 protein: CASSYDGSTYEQYF; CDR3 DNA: TGTGCCAGCAGTTATGACGGCAGCACCTACGAGCAGTACTTC
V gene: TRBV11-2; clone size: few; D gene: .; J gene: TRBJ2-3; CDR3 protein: CASSWGQGHTDTQYF; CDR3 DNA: TGTGCCAGCAGCTGGGGGCAGGGACACACAGATACGCAGTATTTT
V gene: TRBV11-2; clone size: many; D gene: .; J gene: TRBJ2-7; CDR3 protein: CASSLTASEQYF; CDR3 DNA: TGTGCCAGCAGCTTAACAGCGAGTGAGCAGTACTTC
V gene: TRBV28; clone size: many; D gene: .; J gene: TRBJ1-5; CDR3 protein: CASSLYQPQHF; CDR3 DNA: TGTGCCAGCAGTTTATATCAGCCCCAGCATTTT
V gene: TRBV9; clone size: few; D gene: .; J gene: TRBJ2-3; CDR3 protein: CASSVVSFGTDTQYF; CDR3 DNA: TGTGCCAGCAGCGTAGTGAGTTTTGGAACAGATACGCAGTATTTT
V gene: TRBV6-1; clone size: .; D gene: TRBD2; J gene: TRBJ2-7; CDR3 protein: CASTRGTSGYEQYF; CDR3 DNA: TGTGCCAGCACCCGAGGGACTAGCGGCTACGAGCAGTACTTC
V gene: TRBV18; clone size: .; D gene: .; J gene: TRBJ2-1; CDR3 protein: CASSPRGSDEQFF; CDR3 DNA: TGTGCCAGCTCACCACGGGGGAGCGATGAGCAGTTCTTC